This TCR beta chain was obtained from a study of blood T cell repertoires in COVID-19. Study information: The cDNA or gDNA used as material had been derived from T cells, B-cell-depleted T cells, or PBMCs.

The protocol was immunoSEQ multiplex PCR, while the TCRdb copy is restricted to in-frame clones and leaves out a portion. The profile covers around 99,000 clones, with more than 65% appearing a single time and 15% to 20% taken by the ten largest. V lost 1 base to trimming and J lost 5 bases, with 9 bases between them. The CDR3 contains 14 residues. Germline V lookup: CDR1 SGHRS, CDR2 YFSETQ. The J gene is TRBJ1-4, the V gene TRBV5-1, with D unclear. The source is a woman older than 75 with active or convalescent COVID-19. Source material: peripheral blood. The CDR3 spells CASSLNSQNEKLFF. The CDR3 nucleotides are TGCGCCAGCAGCTTGAACAGCCAGAATGAAAAACTGTTTTTT.